This T cell receptor (beta chain) is drawn from a study of T-cell memory formation after mild COVID-19. Overall study context: The study found TCR clusters largely donor specific.

TCRdb re-called the 5' RACE reads with MiXCR, one entry per CDR3 protein. In the table there are roughly 190,000 distinct CDR3 sequences, roughly 18% of which are singletons. Only a few counts were recorded for this clonotype. Its antigen remains unidentified. Overall study results and limits: For second-wave clones that peaked at day 37, SARS-CoV-2 specificity went unverified. Several responding clones turned up in pre-infection memory, indicating that cross-reactive memory may have taken part.

The CDR3 length is 17 residues. The J segment lost 4 bases and the V segment lost 5 bases, leaving 8 bases of the junction unmatched. CDR1 is SGHAT, CDR2 FQNNGV, per germline. The chain links TRBV11-2 to TRBJ2-5, with 15 nucleotides matching TRBD2. The TCR sequence derives from an adult woman who had mild COVID-19 (a few samples of this study predate the infection). Cell type and time point are not known. Sample: PBMCs or a T cell subset sorted from them (not recorded which). The CDR3 loop is CASSGGLAGGGRETQYF. The CDR3 DNA sequence: TGTGCCAGCAGCGGGGGACTAGCGGGGGGAGGTCGAGAGACCCAGTACTTC. Complete variable domain (other parts from reference TRBV11-2 and TRBJ2-5): EAGVAQSPRYKIIEKRQSVAFWCNPISGHATLYWYQQILGQGPKLLIQFQNNGVVDDSQLPKDRFSAERLKGVDSTLKIQPAKLEDSAVYLCASSGGLAGGGRETQYFGPGTRLLVL.